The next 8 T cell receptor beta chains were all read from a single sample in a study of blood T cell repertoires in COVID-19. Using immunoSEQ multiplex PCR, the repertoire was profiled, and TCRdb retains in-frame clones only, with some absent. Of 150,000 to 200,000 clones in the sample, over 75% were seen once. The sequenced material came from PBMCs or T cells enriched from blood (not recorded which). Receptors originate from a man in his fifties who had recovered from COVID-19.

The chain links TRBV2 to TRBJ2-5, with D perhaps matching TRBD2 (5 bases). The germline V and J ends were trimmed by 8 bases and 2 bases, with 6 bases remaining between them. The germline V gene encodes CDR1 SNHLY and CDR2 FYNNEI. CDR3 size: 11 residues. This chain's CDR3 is CASQRQETQYF. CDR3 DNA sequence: TGTGCCAGCCAGCGGCAAGAGACCCAGTACTTC.

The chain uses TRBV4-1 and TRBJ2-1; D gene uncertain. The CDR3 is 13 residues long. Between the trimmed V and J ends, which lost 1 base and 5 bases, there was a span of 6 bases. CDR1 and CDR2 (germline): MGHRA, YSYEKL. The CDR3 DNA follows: TGCGCCAGCAGCCAAGTGAGTAACAATGAGCAGTTCTTC. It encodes CASSQVSNNEQFF.

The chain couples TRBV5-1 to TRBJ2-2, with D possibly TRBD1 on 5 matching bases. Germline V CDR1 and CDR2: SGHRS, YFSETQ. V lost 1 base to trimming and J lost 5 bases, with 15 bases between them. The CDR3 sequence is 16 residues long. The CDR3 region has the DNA TGCGCCAGCAGCTTGATGGTTAGGGGAAGAACCGGGGAGCTGTTTTTT. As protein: CASSLMVRGRTGELFF.

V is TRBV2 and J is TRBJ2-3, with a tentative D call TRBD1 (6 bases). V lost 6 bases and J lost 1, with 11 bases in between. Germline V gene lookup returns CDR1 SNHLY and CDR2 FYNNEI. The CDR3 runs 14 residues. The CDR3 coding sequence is TGTGCCAGCAGACAGGGAGAGGGCACAGATACGCAGTATTTT. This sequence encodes CASRQGEGTDTQYF.

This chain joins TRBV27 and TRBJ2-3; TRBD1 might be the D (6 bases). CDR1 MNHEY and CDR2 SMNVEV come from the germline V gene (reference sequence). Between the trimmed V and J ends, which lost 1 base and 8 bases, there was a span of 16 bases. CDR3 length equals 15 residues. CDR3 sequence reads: CASSLYGQTPGTQYF. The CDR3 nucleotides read TGTGCCAGCAGTTTATACGGACAGACCCCAGGTACGCAGTATTTT.

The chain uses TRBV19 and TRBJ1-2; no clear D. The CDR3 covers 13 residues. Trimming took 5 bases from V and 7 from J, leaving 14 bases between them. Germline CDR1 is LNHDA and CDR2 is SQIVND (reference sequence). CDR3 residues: CASSFGVNGGYTF. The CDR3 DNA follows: TGTGCCAGTAGTTTCGGGGTTAATGGTGGCTACACCTTC.

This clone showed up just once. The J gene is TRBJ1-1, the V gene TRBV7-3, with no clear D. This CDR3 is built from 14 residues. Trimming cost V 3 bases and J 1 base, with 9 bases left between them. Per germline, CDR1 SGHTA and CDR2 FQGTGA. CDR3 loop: CASSFGSGNTEAFF. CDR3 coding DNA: TGTGCCAGCAGCTTTGGATCAGGGAACACTGAAGCTTTCTTT.

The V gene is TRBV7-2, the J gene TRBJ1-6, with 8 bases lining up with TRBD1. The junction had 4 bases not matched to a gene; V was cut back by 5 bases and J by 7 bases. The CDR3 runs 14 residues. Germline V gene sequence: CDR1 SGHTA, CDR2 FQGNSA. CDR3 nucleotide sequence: TGTGCCAGCAGCCACGCAGGGGGCAATTCACCCCTCCACTTT. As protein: CASSHAGGNSPLHF.